This TCR beta chain was found in a study of shared clonotypes between healthy human individuals. Findings of the study overall: Of the naive CD4 clonotypes, about 5.4% were shared across a handful of donors. Researchers sampled blood only, noting tissue repertoires likely differ.

This CDR3 has 16 amino acids. The germline V gene encodes CDR1 PRHDT and CDR2 FYEKMQ (reference sequence). V dropped 0 bases and J dropped 1; count of bases not matched to a gene: 6. Sequencing used immunoSEQ multiplex PCR; TCRdb keeps in-frame clones, though not all of them. Of fewer than 1.8 million clones detected, less than 99% appear once; the ten largest clones hold about 0.35%. A single count supports this clone. What it recognizes is unknown. This chain uses TRBV13 with TRBJ2-7, with TRBD1 identical over 7 bases. The sample consisted of naive CD4+ T cells sorted from blood. Subset reported: CD45RA+ positively selected. The TCR originated in a man younger than 45 in good health. The CDR3 spells CASSLGDRRLSYEQYF. CDR3 DNA: TGTGCCAGCAGCTTAGGGGACAGGAGGCTTTCCTACGAGCAGTACTTC.